The entry below describes one T cell receptor beta chain. As yet, its antigen is unknown. These data come from a study of OX40 agonist ivuxolimab in advanced cancers. Libraries were prepared by immunoSEQ multiplex PCR; TCRdb keeps only in-frame clonotypes and omits some of them. Of approximately 70,000 clones in the sample, approximately 85% were seen once. The V segment lost 5 bases and the J segment 7 bases; nucleotides outside the gene matches: 13. Germline V gives CDR1 LNHDA, CDR2 SQIVND (reference sequence). This CDR3 comprises 16 residues. Study-wide results and limits: Expanded clones were, on average, more numerous among CD8+ T cells than CD4+.

The starting material was CD4+ or CD8+ T cells sorted from blood, obtained in a trial of the OX40 agonist ivuxolimab. V gene TRBV19 combines with J gene TRBJ1-5; 8 bases line up with TRBD1. The source of this sequence is an adult with an advanced solid tumor such as melanoma, head and neck, liver or kidney cancer. CDR3 coding DNA: TGTGCCAGTAGTCCCGGCAGGGGGCGGCTTTTCCAGCCCCAGCATTTT. This gives the protein CASSPGRGRLFQPQHF.